This T cell receptor beta chain emerged from a study of cytomegalovirus exposure and HLA in healthy donors. With regard to this clone: What it binds is unknown.

Regarding the study as a whole: TCR beta V segments were, for the most part, productive about 87% or about 30% of the time in an earlier analysis.

PCR used 60 Vbeta primers and 13 Jbeta primers. Sequencing used immunoSEQ multiplex PCR; TCRdb keeps in-frame clones, though not all of them. The sample includes 30,000 to 45,000 clones, roughly 88% seen only once; the top ten take 10% to 12%. This receptor was obtained from a woman aged 40-49 years in good health and CMV-seropositive. What was sequenced was PBMCs.

CDR3 bases: TGTGCCACCAGCAGAGACCCAGGGAGAAACACCATATATTTT. Translating gives CATSRDPGRNTIYF. The gene calls are TRBV15 and TRBJ1-3; D might be TRBD1 (5 bases). V lost 0 bases, J lost 5 bases, and 8 bases lay in between. Germline V gene data show CDR1 as LNHNV and CDR2 as YYDKDF (reference sequence). This CDR3 region has 14 residues.